The 5 T cell receptor beta chains below all came from one sample that was sequenced in a study of blood T cell repertoires in COVID-19. Some clones are missing from TCRdb's copy, which holds only in-frame ones; the method was immunoSEQ multiplex PCR. The sample has 130,000 or so clones, roughly 80% seen once. The material sequenced was peripheral blood. These TCRs come from a woman in her sixties with acute or convalescent COVID-19.

The J gene is TRBJ2-7, the V gene TRBV5-4; 8 bases are shared with TRBD2. Germline V gene data show CDR1 as SGHNT and CDR2 as YYREEE (reference sequence). The length of the CDR3 is 14 residues. V lost 0 bases and J lost 7; bases outside the gene matches: 6. CDR3 residues: CASSLGLAGGEQYF. Written as DNA, the CDR3 is TGTGCCAGCAGCTTGGGTCTGGCGGGGGGAGAGCAGTACTTC.

The J gene is TRBJ2-3, the V gene TRBV6-6, with a weak D call TRBD2 (5 bases). Between the trimmed V and J ends, which lost 11 bases and 3 bases, there was a span of 15 bases. Germline CDR1 reads MNHNY; CDR2 reads SVGAGI (reference sequence). This CDR3 comprises 13 residues. CDR3 sequence: CAARGPGTDTQYF. Written as DNA, the CDR3 is TGTGCCGCCCGCGGCCCGGGAACAGATACGCAGTATTTT.

The rearrangement joins TRBV11-2 to TRBJ2-7; maybe TRBD2 (5 bases). CDR1 SGHAT and CDR2 FQNNGV come from the germline V gene. Between the trimmed V and J ends, which lost 5 bases and 6 bases, there was a span of 11 bases. This CDR3 has 12 residues. The DNA of the CDR3 is TGTGCCAGCAGCCAACTGAGGGCCGAGCAGTACGTC. As protein: CASSQLRAEQYV.

The chain has TRBV5-4 and TRBJ1-1; TRBD1 is a possible D gene (6 bases). V shed 5 bases and J shed 1 base, with 15 bases lying between them. This CDR3 region has 15 residues. The V gene's germline CDR1 is SGHNT and CDR2 YYREEE (reference sequence). The CDR3 region is CASRDGGRKNTEAFF. The CDR3 coding sequence is TGTGCCAGCAGGGATGGGGGCCGGAAGAACACTGAAGCTTTCTTT.

The genes are TRBV3-1 (or the pseudogene TRBV3-2) and TRBJ1-5; D is unclear. V was clipped by 2 bases and J by 7 bases, with 9 bases between them. CDR1 is LGHDT, CDR2 YNNKEL, per germline (reference sequence). The CDR3 spans 13 residues. The CDR3 DNA follows: TGTGCCAGCAGCCAACGGGGTTGGCAGCCCCAGCATTTT. Its translation is CASSQRGWQPQHF.